The text below deals with one T cell receptor beta chain. The record originates from a study of control samples from healthy donors and cancer patients. Germline V gene data show CDR1 as SGHRS and CDR2 as YFSETQ. The CDR3 loop spans 14 amino acids. Trimming cost V 0 bases and J 4 bases, with 10 bases left between them. The repertoire was sequenced with immunoSEQ multiplex PCR; TCRdb's copy has only in-frame clones and lacks some. The repertoire holds around 53,000 clones, with approximately 86% as singletons. V and J are TRBV5-1 and TRBJ1-2; no clear D gene. Sequenced sample: PBMCs. The TCR sequence derives from a woman aged 50 to 60 with lung cancer. CDR3 sequence reads: CASSLEGLSYGYTF. CDR3 sequence (DNA): TGCGCCAGCAGCTTGGAGGGTTTGAGCTATGGCTACACCTTC.